The next 14 T cell receptor beta chains were all read from a single sample in a study of control samples from healthy donors and cancer patients. Assay: immunoSEQ multiplex PCR; the TCRdb copy retains only in-frame clones and omits some. The repertoire holds approximately 97,000 clones, with 92% as singletons. The sequenced material came from blood. The receptors here all came from a human donor in good health. The donor label of this sample is uncertain.

This chain links TRBV19 with TRBJ2-5; 12 bases agree with TRBD2. The germline CDR1 and CDR2 sequences are LNHDA and SQIVND (reference sequence). This CDR3 is 16 amino acids long. The V and J ends lost 3 bases and 1 base, in that order; junction bases with no gene match: 3. The CDR3 DNA reads TGTGCCAGTAGTATCCCTAGCGGGGGGGCCCAAGAGACCCAGTACTTC. It yields the protein CASSIPSGGAQETQYF.

The V and J genes are TRBV5-8 and TRBJ2-7, with D perhaps TRBD1 (6 bases). The CDR3 runs to 14 residues. Trimming stripped 3 bases from V and 0 bases from J, with 10 bases between. CDR1 and CDR2 (germline): SGHTS, YDEGEE. The CDR3: CASSYRTDSYEQYF. In nucleotides, the CDR3 is TGTGCCAGCAGCTACCGGACAGACTCCTACGAGCAGTACTTC. Filled out from reference TRBV5-8 and TRBJ2-7, the complete variable domain reads EAGVTQSPTHLIKTRGQQATLRCSPISGHTSVYWYQQALGLGLQFLLWYDEGEERNRGNFPPRFSGRQFPNYSSELNVNALELEDSALYLCASSYRTDSYEQYFGPGTRLTVT.

V gene TRBV5-1 combines with J gene TRBJ1-5; weak D call: TRBD1 (5 bases). The CDR3 is 15 residues long. The germline V gene has CDR1 SGHRS and CDR2 YFSETQ. V lost 5 bases and J 0 bases, leaving 12 bases between the germline ends. The CDR3 nucleotides are TGCGCCAGCAGGATGACAGATTATAGCAATCAGCCCCAGCATTTT. Protein sequence: CASRMTDYSNQPQHF.

This clone was found once. The rearrangement uses TRBV5-1 and TRBJ1-4; 11 nucleotides match TRBD1. Trimming at V came to 4 bases and at J to 4 bases, leaving 6 bases not matched to a gene. CDR1 is SGHRS and CDR2 is YFSETQ in the germline V gene. The CDR3 has 16 amino acids. The CDR3 loop reads CASSPGQGAGNEKLFF. In DNA, the CDR3 is TGCGCCAGCAGCCCCGGACAGGGGGCTGGTAATGAAAAACTGTTTTTT.

The gene calls are TRBV6-2 or TRBV6-3 and TRBJ1-1; 7 bases fit TRBD1. Per germline, CDR1 MNHEY and CDR2 SVGEGT. The CDR3 runs 17 residues. Trimming removed 5 bases from V and 4 bases from J; junction bases left unmatched: 16. This CDR3 is CASSNQNVYRGGTEAFF. The CDR3 DNA sequence: TGTGCCAGCAGTAACCAAAACGTATACAGGGGAGGCACTGAAGCTTTCTTT.

This chain links TRBV30 with TRBJ2-1, with 7 bases that match TRBD1. V lost 4 bases, J lost 8 bases, and 8 bases stayed unmatched. This CDR3 region has 13 residues. Germline loops: CDR1 GTSNPN, CDR2 SVGIG (reference sequence). CDR3 nucleotide sequence: TGTGCCTGGAATTTAAACAGGGGCTATGAGCAGTTCTTC. Encoded protein: CAWNLNRGYEQFF.

Only a few counts were recorded for this clone. CDR3 residues: CASSLYVGVGETQYF. CDR3 nucleotide sequence: TGTGCCAGCAGCTTATATGTCGGGGTAGGAGAGACCCAGTACTTC. This chain links TRBV7-9 with TRBJ2-5; TRBD2 might be the D (5 bases). This CDR3 region has 15 residues. V shed 2 bases and J shed 4 bases, with 14 bases lying between them. CDR1 and CDR2 from the germline V gene are SEHNR and FQNEAQ (reference sequence).

This chain links TRBV4-2 with TRBJ2-1; D gene uncertain. Germline CDR1 and CDR2: LGHNA and YNFKEQ. The CDR3 spans 16 residues. The germline V and J ends were trimmed by 1 base and 0 bases, with 10 bases remaining between them. DNA for the CDR3: TGTGCCAGCAGCCAAGCCGGTTCGAGCTCCTACAATGAGCAGTTCTTC. Residues: CASSQAGSSSYNEQFF.

V is TRBV19 and J is TRBJ2-6; 7 bases are shared with TRBD1. CDR3 length: 17 residues. The junction had 8 bases not matched to a gene; V was cut back by 6 bases and J by 0 bases. The germline gives CDR1 LNHDA, CDR2 SQIVND (reference sequence). The CDR3 sequence: CASSHGTEHSGANVLTF. The CDR3 DNA sequence: TGTGCCAGTAGCCACGGGACAGAACACTCTGGGGCCAACGTCCTGACTTTC.

The chain uses TRBV12-3 or TRBV12-4 and TRBJ1-5; 7 bases fit TRBD1. The CDR3 totals 13 residues. V was clipped by 6 bases and J by 7 bases; unmatched bases: 6. The CDR3 DNA follows: TGTGCCAGCAGCTCTGCAGGGGGACAGCCCCAGCATTTT. It translates to CASSSAGGQPQHF.

The chain combines TRBV7-2 with TRBJ2-5; D perhaps matches TRBD1 (6 bases). Deletions cut 5 bases from V and 1 base from J, with 11 bases between. This CDR3 region has 14 residues. CDR1 and CDR2 from the germline V gene are SGHTA and FQGNSA. In DNA form, the CDR3 reads TGTGCCAGCAGCCCTCCAGGGGTCCAAGAGACCCAGTACTTC. Its translation: CASSPPGVQETQYF.

The chain links TRBV25-1 to TRBJ2-1, with D uncertain. Deletions cut 3 bases from V and 5 bases from J, with 14 bases between. The CDR3 loop spans 15 amino acids. CDR1 is MGHDK and CDR2 is SYGVNS in the germline V gene. The CDR3 DNA reads TGTGCCAGCAGTGACCAGACAAGCCTTGACAATGAGCAGTTCTTC. As protein: CASSDQTSLDNEQFF.

The chain is built from TRBV6-5 and TRBJ1-1; 7 bases agree with TRBD1. With 5 bases clipped from V and 4 bases from J, the junction kept 4 bases outside the gene matches. CDR1 MNHEY and CDR2 SVGAGI come from the germline V gene. CDR3 length: 13 amino acids. This chain's CDR3 is CASSRQGSTEAFF. In DNA form, the CDR3 reads TGTGCCAGCAGTCGACAGGGTTCCACTGAAGCTTTCTTT.

The chain has TRBV4-2 and TRBJ1-1; D remains unclear. V lost 8 bases and J 1 base, leaving 5 bases between the germline ends. The V gene's germline CDR1 is LGHNA and CDR2 YNFKEQ. The CDR3 extends over 11 amino acids. The CDR3 sequence: CASRENTEAFF. Written as DNA, the CDR3 is TGTGCCAGCCGGGAGAACACTGAAGCTTTCTTT.